This TCR beta chain was profiled in a study of response to subunit inactivated influenza vaccine. This clonotype was counted only a few times. The antigen is not known. Points from the study as a whole: T cells newly recruited by each seasonal influenza vaccination are few, the authors suggested.

MiXCR was run by TCRdb on the RT-PCR reads, yielding one entry per CDR3 protein. The sample holds some 520,000 distinct CDR3 sequences; 16% are singletons and the top ten take 2.5% to 3.5%. The CDR3 has 12 amino acids. The V end lost 5 bases, the J end lost 4 bases, and 6 bases lay between the germline ends. Germline-derived CDR1 and CDR2 are SGDLS and YYNGEE. The receptor comes from a man aged 45-69 years who received an inactivated influenza vaccine. J is TRBJ2-2 and V is TRBV9; D unclear. This material consisted of CD4+ T cells sorted from PBMCs, taken around 25 months after vaccination. The CDR3: CASRAFTGELFF. CDR3 DNA: TGTGCCAGCAGGGCGTTCACCGGGGAGCTGTTTTTT.